These 12 T cell receptor beta chains originate from one sample sequenced in a study of technical replicates of blood from several donors. Sequenced by immunoSEQ multiplex PCR; TCRdb stores in-frame clones only, minus some. The top ten clones hold approximately 0.17% of a sample with 55,000 to 80,000 clones, about 98% of them seen once. Sequencing input: T cells isolated from PBMCs. The receptors originated from a human donor in good health.

This sequence joins TRBV28 and TRBJ2-1; 7 nucleotides match TRBD2. The CDR3 contains 17 residues. V dropped 3 bases and J dropped 1; count of bases not matched to a gene: 9. Germline V gene lookup returns CDR1 MDHEN and CDR2 SYDVKM. The CDR3 protein is CASSFARGSSSYNEQFF. The CDR3 region has the DNA TGTGCCAGCAGTTTCGCGCGCGGGAGTAGTTCCTACAATGAGCAGTTCTTC. Together with reference TRBV28 and TRBJ2-1, the CDR3 gives the full variable domain: DVKVTQSSRYLVKRTGEKVFLECVQDMDHENMFWYRQDPGLGLRLIYFSYDVKMKEKGDIPEGYSVSREKKERFSLILESASTNQTSMYLCASSFARGSSSYNEQFFGPGTRLTVL.

The genes are TRBV2 and TRBJ2-5; TRBD2 aligns across 7 bases. The CDR3 covers 18 residues. The germline V gene has CDR1 SNHLY and CDR2 FYNNEI. J lost 1 base, V lost 7 bases, and 18 bases had no gene match. The CDR3 DNA is TGTGCCAGCACCGAGGGGTGGGGGACTACCTACCTCCAAGAGACCCAGTACTTC. Protein sequence: CASTEGWGTTYLQETQYF.

The chain combines TRBV5-1 with TRBJ2-7; TRBD2 matches at 11 bases. This CDR3 region has 15 residues. V gave up 4 bases and J gave up 0 bases; unmatched junction bases: 3. Germline V gene data show CDR1 as SGHRS and CDR2 as YFSETQ. The chain's CDR3 is CASSLGTSGSYEQYF. The CDR3 coding sequence is TGCGCCAGCAGCCTAGGGACTAGCGGCTCCTACGAGCAGTACTTC. The complete variable domain, with remaining parts taken from reference TRBV5-1 and TRBJ2-7, reads KAGVTQTPRYLIKTRGQQVTLSCSPISGHRSVSWYQQTPGQGLQFLFEYFSETQRNKGNFPGRFSGRQFSNSRSEMNVSTLELGDSALYLCASSLGTSGSYEQYFGPGTRLTVT.

The genes are TRBV29-1 and TRBJ2-7; D possibly corresponds to TRBD1 (6 bases). The V gene lost 5 bases and the J gene lost 4 bases, with 18 bases spanning the gap. This CDR3 is built from 14 residues. The germline V gene encodes CDR1 SQVTM and CDR2 ANQGSEA. CDR3 protein: CSVRGTGTTYEQYF. The CDR3 DNA reads TGCAGCGTTAGGGGGACCGGGACGACGTACGAGCAGTACTTC.

The chain carries TRBV5-6 and TRBJ2-3; 10 bases map to TRBD1. CDR3 length: 16 residues. V shed 4 bases and J 3 bases; nucleotides not matched to a gene: 8. Germline V gives CDR1 SGHDT, CDR2 YYEEEE. CDR3 nucleotides: TGTGCCAGCAGCCAAATCCGGGACAGGGGAACAGATACGCAGTATTTT. As protein: CASSQIRDRGTDTQYF.

This clone was counted a few times. The rearrangement joins TRBV7-3 to TRBJ2-1, with 9 bases matching TRBD2. The J segment lost 7 bases and the V segment lost 5 bases, leaving 21 bases of the junction unmatched. This CDR3 contains 19 residues. Germline V gene lookup returns CDR1 SGHTA and CDR2 FQGTGA. The CDR3 loop reads CASSPQTLLAGALSNEQFF. Written as DNA, the CDR3 is TGTGCCAGCAGCCCTCAGACCCTATTAGCGGGGGCCCTTAGTAATGAGCAGTTCTTC.

This clone was detected only once. The J gene is TRBJ1-5, the V gene TRBV5-6, with D maybe TRBD1 (6 bases). Germline V gives CDR1 SGHDT, CDR2 YYEEEE. V was pared by 4 bases and J by 0 bases, with 14 bases between. The CDR3 sequence is 16 residues long. DNA for the CDR3: TGTGCCAGCAGCCGGCGGACAGCGTATAGCAATCAGCCCCAGCATTTT. This encodes CASSRRTAYSNQPQHF.

The rearrangement joins TRBV2 to TRBJ2-7; TRBD2 matches at 7 bases. Unmatched junction bases numbered 13, after V lost 7 bases and J lost 4 bases. The CDR3 is made up of 15 amino acids. Germline V gene lookup returns CDR1 SNHLY and CDR2 FYNNEI. The CDR3 DNA reads TGTGCCAGCACCCAGGAGCTAGCGGCAAAGTACGAGCAGTACTTC. This translates into CASTQELAAKYEQYF.

V and J are TRBV9 and TRBJ2-3; a possible D gene is TRBD2 (7 bases). Germline values: CDR1 SGDLS, CDR2 YYNGEE. Trimming cost V 0 bases and J 0 bases, with 11 bases left between them. CDR3 length equals 16 residues. The DNA of the CDR3 is TGTGCCAGCAGCGTAGGCGGGGGCCATAGCACAGATACGCAGTATTTT. Its translation is CASSVGGGHSTDTQYF.

The chain uses TRBV19 and TRBJ2-7; 10 bases are a match to TRBD1. Germline V gene lookup returns CDR1 LNHDA and CDR2 SQIVND (reference sequence). The CDR3 runs to 15 residues. Losses at the gene ends were 5 bases for V and 1 base for J; bases not matched to a gene: 5. CDR3 region: CASSEAGQGSYEQYF. The DNA of the CDR3 is TGTGCCAGTAGTGAAGCGGGACAGGGGTCCTACGAGCAGTACTTC. Combining the CDR3 with reference TRBV19 and TRBJ2-7 gives the whole variable domain DGGITQSPKYLFRKEGQNVTLSCEQNLNHDAMYWYRQDPGQGLRLIYYSQIVNDFQKGDIAEGYSVSREKKESFPLTVTSAQKNPTAFYLCASSEAGQGSYEQYFGPGTRLTVT.

V usage is TRBV5-4 and J usage is TRBJ2-1; 7 nucleotides match TRBD1. V lost 6 bases, J lost 0 bases, and 9 bases stayed unmatched. The CDR3 loop spans 16 amino acids. The germline V gene has CDR1 SGHNT and CDR2 YYREEE (reference sequence). DNA of the CDR3: TGTGCCAGCAACCAGGGGGTCCCCCTCTCCTACAATGAGCAGTTCTTC. It encodes CASNQGVPLSYNEQFF.

CDR3 in amino acids: CASPAQGKNQPQHF. CDR3 bases: TGTGCCAGCCCGGCACAGGGAAAGAATCAGCCCCAGCATTTT. This rearrangement joins TRBV11-3 to TRBJ1-5; possible D gene TRBD1, 6 bases. Trimming removed 8 bases at V and 4 bases at J, with 15 bases between. Germline lookup yields CDR1 SGHNT and CDR2 YENEEA. CDR3 length: 14 residues.